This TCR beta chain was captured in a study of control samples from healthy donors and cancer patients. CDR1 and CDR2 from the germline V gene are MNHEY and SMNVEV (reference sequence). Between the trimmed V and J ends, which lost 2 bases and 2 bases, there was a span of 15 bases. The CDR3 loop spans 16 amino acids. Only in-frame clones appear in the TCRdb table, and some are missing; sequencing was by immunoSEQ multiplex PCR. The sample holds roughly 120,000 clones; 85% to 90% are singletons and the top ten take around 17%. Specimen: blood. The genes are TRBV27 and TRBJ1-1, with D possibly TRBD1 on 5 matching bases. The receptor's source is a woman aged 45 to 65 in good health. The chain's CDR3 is CASSLDQGRANTEAFF. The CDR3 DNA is TGTGCCAGCAGTTTAGACCAGGGTAGGGCCAACACTGAAGCTTTCTTT.